The entry below gives a single TCR beta chain sequence along with its context. This specimen belongs to a study of blood T cell repertoires in COVID-19. The overall study: PBMCs, B-cell-depleted T cells, or T cells were the source of the cDNA or gDNA that made up the material.

Original data processing: It was from reference gene primer amplification that nucleated cell counts were estimated. Assay used: immunoSEQ multiplex PCR; TCRdb lists only in-frame clones, some missing. From that table come the V and J calls and clone size; the DNA was used to work out D and trimming. Of about 170,000 clones listed, 82% are singletons. The V gene's germline CDR1 is SEHNR and CDR2 FQNEAQ (reference sequence). There are 15 residues in the CDR3. J lost 8 bases, V lost 4 bases, and 10 bases had no gene match. Material for sequencing was peripheral blood. This clonotype was obtained from a woman aged 40 to 50 with COVID-19, enrolled during active disease. The V call is TRBV7-9, the J call TRBJ1-4, with 7 bases identical to TRBD1. The CDR3 bases are TGTGCCAGCAGCTGGACCGGGACAGAGGGGGAAAAACTGTTTTTT. Translated: CASSWTGTEGEKLFF.